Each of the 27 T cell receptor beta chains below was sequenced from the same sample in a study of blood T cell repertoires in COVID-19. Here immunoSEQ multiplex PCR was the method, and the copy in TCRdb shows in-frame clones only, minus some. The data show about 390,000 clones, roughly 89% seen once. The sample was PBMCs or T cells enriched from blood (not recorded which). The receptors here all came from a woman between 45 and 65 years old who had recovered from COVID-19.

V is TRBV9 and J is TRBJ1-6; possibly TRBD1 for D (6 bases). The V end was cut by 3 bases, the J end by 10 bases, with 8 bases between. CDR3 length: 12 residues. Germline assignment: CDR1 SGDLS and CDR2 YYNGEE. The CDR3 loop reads CASSADRSPLHF. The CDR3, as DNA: TGTGCCAGCAGCGCGGACAGATCACCCCTCCACTTT.

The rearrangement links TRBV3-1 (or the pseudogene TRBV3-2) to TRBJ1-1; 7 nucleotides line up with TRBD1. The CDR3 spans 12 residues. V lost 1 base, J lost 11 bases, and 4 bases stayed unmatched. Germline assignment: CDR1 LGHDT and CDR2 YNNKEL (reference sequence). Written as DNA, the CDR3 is TGTGCCAGCAGCCAAGGACAGGGTAGTGCTTTCTTT. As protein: CASSQGQGSAFF.

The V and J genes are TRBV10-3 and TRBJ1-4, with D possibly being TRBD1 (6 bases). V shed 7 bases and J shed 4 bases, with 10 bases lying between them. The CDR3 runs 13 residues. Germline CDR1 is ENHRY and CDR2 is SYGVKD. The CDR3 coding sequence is TGTGCCATCACCCGGGACATTAATGAAAAACTGTTTTTT. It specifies CAITRDINEKLFF.

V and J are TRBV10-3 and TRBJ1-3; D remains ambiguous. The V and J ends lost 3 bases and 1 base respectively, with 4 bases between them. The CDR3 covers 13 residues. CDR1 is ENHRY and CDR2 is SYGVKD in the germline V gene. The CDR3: CAISETSGNTIYF. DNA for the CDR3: TGTGCCATCAGTGAAACATCTGGAAACACCATATATTTT.

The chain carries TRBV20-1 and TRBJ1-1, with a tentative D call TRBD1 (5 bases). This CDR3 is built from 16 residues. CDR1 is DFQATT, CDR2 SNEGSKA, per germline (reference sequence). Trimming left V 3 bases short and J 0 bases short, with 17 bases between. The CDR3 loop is CSASSGGIVVNTEAFF. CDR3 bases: TGCAGTGCTAGTTCCGGGGGAATCGTCGTGAACACTGAAGCTTTCTTT.

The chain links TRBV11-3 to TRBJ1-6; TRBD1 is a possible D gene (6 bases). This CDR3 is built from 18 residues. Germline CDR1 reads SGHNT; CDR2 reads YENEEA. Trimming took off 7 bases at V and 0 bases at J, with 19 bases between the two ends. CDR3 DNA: TGTGCCAGCAACCAAGGCGGGGGGCTTAGCTCCTATAATTCACCCCTCCACTTT. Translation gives CASNQGGGLSSYNSPLHF.

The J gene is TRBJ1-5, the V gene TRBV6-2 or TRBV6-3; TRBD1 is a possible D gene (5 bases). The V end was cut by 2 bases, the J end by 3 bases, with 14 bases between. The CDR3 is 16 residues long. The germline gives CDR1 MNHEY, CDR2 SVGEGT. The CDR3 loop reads CASSYQGGTHNQPQHF. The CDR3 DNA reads TGTGCCAGCAGTTACCAGGGAGGGACCCACAATCAGCCCCAGCATTTT.

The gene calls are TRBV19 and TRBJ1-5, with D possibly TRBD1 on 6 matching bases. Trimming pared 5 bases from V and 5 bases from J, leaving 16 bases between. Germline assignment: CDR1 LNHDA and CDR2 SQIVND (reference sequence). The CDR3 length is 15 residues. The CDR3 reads CASSPRGHEDQPQHF. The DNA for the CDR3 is TGTGCCAGTAGTCCCCGGGGACACGAAGATCAGCCCCAGCATTTT.

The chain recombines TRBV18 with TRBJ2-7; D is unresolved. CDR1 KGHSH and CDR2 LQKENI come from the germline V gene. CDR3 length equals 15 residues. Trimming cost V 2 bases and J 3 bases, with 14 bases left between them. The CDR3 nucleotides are TGTGCCAGCTCACCAACGTTGCGGTCCATCTACGAGCAGTACTTC. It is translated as CASSPTLRSIYEQYF. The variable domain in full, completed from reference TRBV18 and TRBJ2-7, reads NAGVMQNPRHLVRRRGQEARLRCSPMKGHSHVYWYRQLPEEGLKFMVYLQKENIIDESGMPKERFSAEFPKEGPSILRIQQVVRGDSAAYFCASSPTLRSIYEQYFGPGTRLTVT.

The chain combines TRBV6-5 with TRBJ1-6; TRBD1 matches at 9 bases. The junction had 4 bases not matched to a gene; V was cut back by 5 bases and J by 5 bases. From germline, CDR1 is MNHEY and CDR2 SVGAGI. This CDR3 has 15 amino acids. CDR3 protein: CASSLTGGDNSPLHF. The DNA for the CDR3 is TGTGCCAGCAGTCTGACAGGGGGGGATAATTCACCCCTCCACTTT.

The CDR3 is CASGQGFYGYTF. CDR3 nucleotides: TGTGCCAGCGGGCAGGGCTTCTATGGCTACACCTTC. V and J are TRBV6-5 and TRBJ1-2, with D tentatively TRBD1 (5 bases). The CDR3 sequence is 12 residues long. The V end was cut by 8 bases, the J end by 4 bases, with 11 bases between. The germline V gene encodes CDR1 MNHEY and CDR2 SVGAGI.

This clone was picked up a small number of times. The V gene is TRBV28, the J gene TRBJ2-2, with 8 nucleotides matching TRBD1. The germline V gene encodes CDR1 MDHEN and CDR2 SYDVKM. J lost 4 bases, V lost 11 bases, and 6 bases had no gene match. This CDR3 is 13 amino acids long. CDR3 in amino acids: CAGNRGTTGELFF. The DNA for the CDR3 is TGTGCCGGAAACAGGGGGACCACCGGGGAGCTGTTTTTT.

The CDR3 sequence is CASSVQGIEQYF. The DNA for the CDR3 is TGTGCCAGCAGTGTTCAGGGGATCGAGCAGTACTTC. The chain links TRBV2 to TRBJ2-7; weak D call: TRBD1 (6 bases). CDR1 is SNHLY and CDR2 is FYNNEI in the germline V gene. Trimming removed 4 bases from V and 6 bases from J, with 10 bases in between. The CDR3 has 12 residues. Variable domain in full (rest from reference TRBV2 and TRBJ2-7): EPEVTQTPSHQVTQMGQEVILRCVPISNHLYFYWYRQILGQKVEFLVSFYNNEISEKSEIFDDQFSVERPDGSNFTLKIRSTKLEDSAMYFCASSVQGIEQYFGPGTRLTVT.

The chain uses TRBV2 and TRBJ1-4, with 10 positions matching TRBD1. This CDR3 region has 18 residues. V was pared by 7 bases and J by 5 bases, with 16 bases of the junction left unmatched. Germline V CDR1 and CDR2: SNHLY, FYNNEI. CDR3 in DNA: TGTGCCAGCACTCACAACGCCGGGACAGGGGCCACAAATGAAAAACTGTTTTTT. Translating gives CASTHNAGTGATNEKLFF.

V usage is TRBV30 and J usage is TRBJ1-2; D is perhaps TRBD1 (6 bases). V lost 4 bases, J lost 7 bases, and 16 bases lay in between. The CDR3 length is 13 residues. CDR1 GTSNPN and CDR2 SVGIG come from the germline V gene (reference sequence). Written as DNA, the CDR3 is TGTGCCTGGAACCCAACAGGGAGGGGTGGCTACACCTTC. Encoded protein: CAWNPTGRGGYTF. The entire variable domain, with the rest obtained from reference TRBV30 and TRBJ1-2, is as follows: SQTIHQWPATLVQPVGSPLSLECTVEGTSNPNLYWYRQAAGRGLQLLFYSVGIGQISSEVPQNLSASRPQDRQFILSSKKLLLSDSGFYLCAWNPTGRGGYTFGSGTRLTVV.

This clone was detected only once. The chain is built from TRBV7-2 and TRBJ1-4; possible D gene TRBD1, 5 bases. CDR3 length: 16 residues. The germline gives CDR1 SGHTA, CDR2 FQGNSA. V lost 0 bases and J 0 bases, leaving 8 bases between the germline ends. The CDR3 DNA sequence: TGTGCCAGCAGCTTAGCAGGGGCCTCAACTAATGAAAAACTGTTTTTT. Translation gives CASSLAGASTNEKLFF.

In DNA, the CDR3 is TGTGCCAGCAGCCTCGCGGCCGCGTCGAACACCGGGGAGCTGTTTTTT. This sequence encodes CASSLAAASNTGELFF. V is TRBV6-6 and J is TRBJ2-2; D not resolved. Germline CDR1 and CDR2: MNHNY and SVGAGI (reference sequence). Deletions cut 6 bases from V and 0 bases from J, with 14 bases between. The CDR3 length is 16 residues.

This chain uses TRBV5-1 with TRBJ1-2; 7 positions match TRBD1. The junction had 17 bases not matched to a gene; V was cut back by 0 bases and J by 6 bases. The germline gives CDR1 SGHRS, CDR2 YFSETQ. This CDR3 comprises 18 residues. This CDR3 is CASSLAPRTQGPGDGYTF. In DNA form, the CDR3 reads TGCGCCAGCAGCTTGGCGCCTAGGACACAGGGGCCAGGGGATGGCTACACCTTC.

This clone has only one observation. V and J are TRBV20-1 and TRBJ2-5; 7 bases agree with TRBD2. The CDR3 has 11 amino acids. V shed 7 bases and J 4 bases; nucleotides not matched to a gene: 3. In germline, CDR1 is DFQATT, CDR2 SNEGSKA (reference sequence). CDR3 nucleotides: TGCAGTGTGGTAGCGGGAGAGACCCAGTACTTC. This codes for CSVVAGETQYF.

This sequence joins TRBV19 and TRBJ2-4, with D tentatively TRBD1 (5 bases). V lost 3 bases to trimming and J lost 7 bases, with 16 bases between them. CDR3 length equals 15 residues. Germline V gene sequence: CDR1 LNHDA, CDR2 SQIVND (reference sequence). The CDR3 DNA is TGTGCCAGTAGTATTAGGGCATCGAAGGGGAACATTCAGTACTTC. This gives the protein CASSIRASKGNIQYF.

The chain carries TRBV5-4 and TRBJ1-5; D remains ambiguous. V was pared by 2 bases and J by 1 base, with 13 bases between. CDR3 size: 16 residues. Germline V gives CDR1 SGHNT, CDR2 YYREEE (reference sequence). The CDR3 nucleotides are TGTGCCAGCAGCTTTGGAGGCGGAGGGAGCAATCAGCCCCAGCATTTT. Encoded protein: CASSFGGGGSNQPQHF.

CDR3 sequence reads: CASSQELRLLAGTGLNQPQHF. In nucleotides, the CDR3 is TGCGCCAGCAGCCAAGAACTAAGACTGTTGGCTGGGACAGGACTCAATCAGCCCCAGCATTTT. The chain employs TRBV4-1 and TRBJ1-5; 8 bases align to TRBD1. The germline V gene encodes CDR1 MGHRA and CDR2 YSYEKL. This CDR3 is 21 amino acids long. V trimming: 0 bases; J trimming: 3 bases; junction bases outside the gene matches: 19.

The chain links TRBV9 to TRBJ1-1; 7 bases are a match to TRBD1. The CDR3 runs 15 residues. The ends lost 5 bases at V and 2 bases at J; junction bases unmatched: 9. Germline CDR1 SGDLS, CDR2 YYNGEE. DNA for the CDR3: TGTGCCAGCAGGGAGGGGGCCCCACGAAACACTGAAGCTTTCTTT. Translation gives CASREGAPRNTEAFF.

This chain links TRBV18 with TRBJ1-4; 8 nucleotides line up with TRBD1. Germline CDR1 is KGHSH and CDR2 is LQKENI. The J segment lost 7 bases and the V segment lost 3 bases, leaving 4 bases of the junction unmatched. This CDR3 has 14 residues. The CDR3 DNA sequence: TGTGCCAGCTCACCCGGGACAGGACTTGAAAAACTGTTTTTT. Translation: CASSPGTGLEKLFF. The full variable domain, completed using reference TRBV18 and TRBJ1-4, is NAGVMQNPRHLVRRRGQEARLRCSPMKGHSHVYWYRQLPEEGLKFMVYLQKENIIDESGMPKERFSAEFPKEGPSILRIQQVVRGDSAAYFCASSPGTGLEKLFFGSGTQLSVL.

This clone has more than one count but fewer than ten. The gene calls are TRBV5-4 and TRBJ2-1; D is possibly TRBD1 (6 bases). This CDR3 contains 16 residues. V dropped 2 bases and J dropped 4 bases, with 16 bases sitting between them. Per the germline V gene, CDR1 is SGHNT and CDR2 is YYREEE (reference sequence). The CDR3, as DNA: TGTGCCAGCAGCTTTTTACAGGGTTCGGTTTACAATGAGCAGTTCTTC. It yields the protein CASSFLQGSVYNEQFF.

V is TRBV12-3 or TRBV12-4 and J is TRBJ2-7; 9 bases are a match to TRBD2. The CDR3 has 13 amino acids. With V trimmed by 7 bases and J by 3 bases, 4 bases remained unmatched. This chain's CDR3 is CASNPAGGYEQYF. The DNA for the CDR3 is TGTGCCAGCAATCCAGCGGGGGGCTACGAGCAGTACTTC.

DNA for the CDR3: TGTGCCAGCAGTCCTAGACGGACAGGGGATCAGCCCCAGCATTTT. Protein: CASSPRRTGDQPQHF. The chain uses TRBV6-6 and TRBJ1-5, with 9 bases aligning to TRBD1. The junction had 7 bases not matched to a gene; V was cut back by 5 bases and J by 5 bases. The CDR3 length is 15 residues. Germline CDR1 reads MNHNY; CDR2 reads SVGAGI (reference sequence).